Following are 19 T cell receptor beta chains from one sample sequenced in a study of regulatory T cells in long-lasting Graves disease. CDR3-region Arm-PCR and iRepertoire HTBI primers produced the TCR beta libraries. A single record per CDR3 protein comes from TCRdb applying MiXCR to the multiplex PCR reads. The sample contains 350,000 to 550,000 distinct CDR3 sequences, 14% of which appear only once. Time point denoted: newly diagnosed GD, antithyroid drugs for less than 3 months. PBMC-extracted RNA yielded the TCR library. These data were likewise used in another study, on T cells in Graves' hyperthyroidism and ophthalmopathy.

The input for sequencing was peripheral blood mononuclear cells (PBMCs), taken at new diagnosis, from a patient treated with antithyroid drugs. These receptors were obtained from a woman between 45 and 65 years old with Graves disease.

This rearrangement joins TRBV6-5 to TRBJ1-1; D gene uncertain. The CDR3 runs 13 residues. Trimming left V 4 bases short and J 11 bases short, with 17 bases between. In germline, CDR1 is MNHEY, CDR2 SVGAGI. The CDR3 DNA reads as TGTGCCAGCAGTTCCACCGGGCCCGGGATGGCTTTCTTT. This translates into CASSSTGPGMAFF.

This clonotype has a count of ten or more. This chain links TRBV5-1 with TRBJ2-2, with 12 nucleotides matching TRBD2. With 3 bases clipped from V and 6 bases from J, the junction kept 6 bases outside the gene matches. The CDR3 spans 16 residues. Germline V lookup: CDR1 SGHRS, CDR2 YFSETQ. This CDR3 is CASSSPSGRAAGELFF. The CDR3 coding sequence is TGCGCCAGCAGCTCCCCTAGCGGGAGGGCCGCCGGGGAGCTGTTTTTT. Drawing the rest from reference TRBV5-1 and TRBJ2-2, the complete variable domain is KAGVTQTPRYLIKTRGQQVTLSCSPISGHRSVSWYQQTPGQGLQFLFEYFSETQRNKGNFPGRFSGRQFSNSRSEMNVSTLELGDSALYLCASSSPSGRAAGELFFGEGSRLTVL.

This clonotype was observed many times. V usage is TRBV6-2 or TRBV6-3 and J usage is TRBJ2-3; possibly TRBD2 for D (6 bases). Trimming left V 4 bases short and J 4 bases short, with 12 bases between. The CDR3 length is 14 residues. CDR1 MNHEY and CDR2 SVGEGT come from the germline V gene. The CDR3, as DNA: TGTGCCAGCAGTTGGCGGGATGACGCAGATACGCAGTATTTT. Residues: CASSWRDDADTQYF.

Comment on this clonotype: A read error may be the cause here, since a much bigger clone is one base away. The CDR3 does not close with the conserved phenylalanine or tryptophan, likely indicating a read error. The V and J genes are TRBV9 and TRBJ1-2; TRBD1 might be the D (6 bases). V was trimmed by 3 bases and J by 4 bases, leaving 16 bases between them. CDR1 SGDLS and CDR2 YYNGEE come from the germline V gene. The CDR3 has 15 residues. The CDR3 nucleotides read TGTGCCAGCAGCGGGGAACAGGGAAGGTCCTATGGCTACACCCTC. Amino acids: CASSGEQGRSYGYTL.

Points on this clonotype: The junction departs from germline at one end; a sequencing error may be responsible. The rearrangement links TRBV5-1 to TRBJ2-7, with 8 bases matching TRBD2. Germline CDR1 reads SGHRS; CDR2 reads YFSETQ. The CDR3 contains 15 residues. The CDR3 here is CASSGGLVVSYEQCF. The CDR3, as DNA: TGCGCCAGCAGCGGGGGACTAGTAGTCTCGTACGAGCAGTGCTTC.

The chain links TRBV7-2 to TRBJ2-7; 10 bases agree with TRBD2. The CDR3 contains 17 residues. Germline V gene lookup returns CDR1 SGHTA and CDR2 FQGNSA. J lost 3 bases, V lost 2 bases, and 10 bases had no gene match. This CDR3 reads CASSLPPSGSFRYEQYF. The CDR3 region has the DNA TGTGCCAGCAGCTTACCGCCTAGCGGGAGTTTTCGCTACGAGCAGTACTTC.

This clonotype has ten or more counts. DNA of the CDR3: TGTGCCAGCAGTAGGGGGCGGACCTACGAGCAGTACTTC. Its translation: CASSRGRTYEQYF. The chain has TRBV13 and TRBJ2-7; the match to TRBD1 covers 7 bases. The V segment lost 6 bases and the J segment 2 bases; nucleotides outside the gene matches: 4. This CDR3 comprises 13 residues. CDR1 is PRHDT, CDR2 FYEKMQ, per germline (reference sequence).

This clonotype occurred many times. The chain employs TRBV19 and TRBJ2-1, with D uncertain. V was pared by 5 bases and J by 3 bases, with 11 bases between. CDR1 is LNHDA and CDR2 is SQIVND in the germline V gene (reference sequence). This CDR3 is built from 14 residues. In nucleotides, the CDR3 is TGTGCCAGTAGTCTAATAAGGAACTACAATGAGCAGTTCTTC. Amino acid sequence: CASSLIRNYNEQFF.

As for this clonotype: A much larger clone lies one base from this, so it may be a read error. This chain connects TRBV28 to TRBJ2-7; 9 bases fit TRBD2. V was clipped by 3 bases and J by 0 bases; unmatched bases: 6. This CDR3 comprises 16 residues. The germline gives CDR1 MDHEN, CDR2 SYDVKM. This CDR3 is CASSLETSGSSYEQYF. The CDR3 region has the DNA TGTGCCAGCAGTTTGGAGACTAGCGGTAGCTCCTACGAGCAGTACTTC. Together with reference TRBV28 and TRBJ2-7, the CDR3 gives the full variable domain: DVKVTQSSRYLVKRTGEKVFLECVQDMDHENMFWYRQDPGLGLRLIYFSYDVKMKEKGDIPEGYSVSREKKERFSLILESASTNQTSMYLCASSLETSGSSYEQYFGPGTRLTVT.

The J gene is TRBJ2-1, the V gene TRBV11-2; no reliable D call. V was pared by 5 bases and J by 2 bases, with 13 bases between. From germline, CDR1 is SGHAT and CDR2 FQNNGV. The CDR3 sequence is 15 residues long. DNA for the CDR3: TGTGCCAGCAGCCCGACAACAATTCCCTACAATGAGCAGTTCTTC. It yields the protein CASSPTTIPYNEQFF.

This clonotype occurred many times. This chain joins TRBV28 and TRBJ2-5, with 7 bases identical to TRBD2. This CDR3 comprises 12 residues. Germline CDR1 is MDHEN and CDR2 is SYDVKM. V was pared by 8 bases and J by 7 bases, with 7 bases of the junction left unmatched. This CDR3 is CASGAGVGTQYF. CDR3 sequence (DNA): TGTGCCAGCGGGGCGGGAGTGGGGACCCAGTACTTC.

The chain recombines TRBV28 with TRBJ2-2; TRBD2 might be the D (6 bases). CDR1 and CDR2 from the germline V gene are MDHEN and SYDVKM. The V gene lost 7 bases and the J gene lost 3 bases, with 15 bases spanning the gap. This CDR3 region has 15 residues. This CDR3 reads CASTPGTPYTGELFF. The CDR3 nucleotides are TGTGCCAGCACCCCGGGGACTCCATACACCGGGGAGCTGTTTTTT.

This clonotype was recorded a few times. An end of the junction does not agree with germline; a read error may underlie this. The chain carries TRBV5-1 and TRBJ2-1, with D maybe TRBD2 (6 bases). This CDR3 has 15 residues. Germline CDR1 reads SGHRS; CDR2 reads YFSETQ. CDR3 bases: TGCGCCAGCAACTTGGGACTCTCCTCCTACAATGAGCAGTTCTTC. This gives the protein CASNLGLSSYNEQFF.

Only a few counts were recorded for this clonotype. This chain joins TRBV20-1 and TRBJ2-7, with 12 bases lining up with TRBD1. In germline, CDR1 is DFQATT, CDR2 SNEGSKA (reference sequence). CDR3 length: 14 residues. V was pared by 4 bases and J by 6 bases, with 7 bases of the junction left unmatched. CDR3 amino acids: CSATPGTGGGEQYF. Written as DNA, the CDR3 is TGCAGTGCTACCCCCGGGACAGGGGGCGGCGAGCAGTACTTC.

This rearrangement joins TRBV27 to TRBJ1-2; D remains ambiguous. Germline CDR1 is MNHEY and CDR2 is SMNVEV (reference sequence). The V and J ends lost 3 bases and 8 bases respectively, with 16 bases between them. CDR3 length: 14 amino acids. DNA of the CDR3: TGTGCCAGCAGTTTTGGAACAGAAAGAGAGGGCTACACCTTC. This encodes CASSFGTEREGYTF.

This clonotype came up many times. CDR3 nucleotides: TGTGCCAGCAGTCAGCCGGATGGGGCACGAGCTTTCTTT. This codes for CASSQPDGARAFF. V gene TRBV28 combines with J gene TRBJ1-1; possibly TRBD1 for D (5 bases). The CDR3 spans 13 residues. CDR1 and CDR2 (germline): MDHEN, SYDVKM. With 5 bases removed from V and 10 bases from J, the gap between germline ends came to 17 bases.

CDR3 coding DNA: TGTGCCAGCACGCGGGATCCCCGGGGTTCCTACAATGAGCAGTTCTTC. Residues: CASTRDPRGSYNEQFF. The gene calls are TRBV11-2 and TRBJ2-1; weak D call: TRBD2 (6 bases). Trimming took 7 bases from V and 1 from J, leaving 17 bases between them. From germline, CDR1 is SGHAT and CDR2 FQNNGV. The CDR3 contains 16 residues.

This clonotype showed up many times. The chain joins TRBV6-5 to TRBJ2-1; TRBD2 matches at 11 bases. This CDR3 is built from 15 residues. Per germline, CDR1 MNHEY and CDR2 SVGAGI. V lost 3 bases to trimming and J lost 5 bases; unmatched junction nucleotides: 3. CDR3 bases: TGTGCCAGCAGTTATTCGACTAGCGGGAACAATGAGCAGTTCTTC. Its translation is CASSYSTSGNNEQFF.

This clonotype was observed many times. The J gene is TRBJ2-7, the V gene TRBV20-1; the D gene is possibly TRBD1 (5 bases). The CDR3 sequence is 15 residues long. Germline lookup yields CDR1 DFQATT and CDR2 SNEGSKA (reference sequence). V was shortened by 3 bases and J by 0 bases, with 15 bases between the two germline ends. The CDR3 DNA follows: TGCAGTGCTAGCCAACAGGTCAAGTACTCCTACGAGCAGTACTTC. It is translated as CSASQQVKYSYEQYF.